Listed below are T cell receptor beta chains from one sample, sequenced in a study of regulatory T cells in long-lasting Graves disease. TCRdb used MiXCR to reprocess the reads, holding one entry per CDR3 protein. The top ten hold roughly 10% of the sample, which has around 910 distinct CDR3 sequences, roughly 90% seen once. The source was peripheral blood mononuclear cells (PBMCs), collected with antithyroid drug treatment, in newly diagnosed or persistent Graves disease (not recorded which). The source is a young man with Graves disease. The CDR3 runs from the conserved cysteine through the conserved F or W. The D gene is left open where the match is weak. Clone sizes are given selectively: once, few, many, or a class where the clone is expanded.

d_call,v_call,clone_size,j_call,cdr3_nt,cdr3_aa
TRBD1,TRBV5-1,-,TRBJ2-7,TGCGCCAGCAGCTTGGACGGACAGGGGGCTAGAGAGCAGTACTTC,CASSLDGQGAREQYF
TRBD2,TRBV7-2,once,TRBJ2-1,TGTGCCAGCAGCCGTGGACTAGCGGGAGTGGTCTCCTACAATGAGCAGTTCTTC,CASSRGLAGVVSYNEQFF
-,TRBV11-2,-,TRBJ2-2,TGTGCCAGCAGCTTAGAAGGAAGCACCGGGGAGCTGTTTTTT,CASSLEGSTGELFF
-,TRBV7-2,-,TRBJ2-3,TGTGCCAGCAGCTTAGCCAATTTCCCGAGAGATACGCAGTATTTT,CASSLANFPRDTQYF
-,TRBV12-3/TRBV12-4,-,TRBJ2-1,TGTGCCAGCAGTCACCGAACTCTAGAAAATGAGCAGTTCTTC,CASSHRTLENEQFF
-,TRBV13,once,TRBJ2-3,TGTGCCAGCAGCCCACCTAGTGGTAGCGGTTACACAGATACGCAGTATTTT,CASSPPSGSGYTDTQYF
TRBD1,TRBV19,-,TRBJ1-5,TGTGCCAGTACCTCAGGGGGACAGCCCCAGCATTTT,CASTSGGQPQHF
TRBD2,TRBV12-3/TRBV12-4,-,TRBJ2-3,TGTGCCAGCAGTTTTCCCCGAGCGGGAAGCACAGATACGCAGTATTTT,CASSFPRAGSTDTQYF
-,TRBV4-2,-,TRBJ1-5,TGTGCCAGCAGCCAGGACCGAAATGGGCCCCAGCATTTT,CASSQDRNGPQHF
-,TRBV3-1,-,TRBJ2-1,TGTGCCAGCAGCCATCGGAGGGGATTAAATGAGCAGTTCTTC,CASSHRRGLNEQFF
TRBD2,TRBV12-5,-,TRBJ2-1,TGTGCTAGTGGTTTGGTACTAGCGGGTCCCTCCTACAATGAGCAGTTCTTC,CASGLVLAGPSYNEQFF
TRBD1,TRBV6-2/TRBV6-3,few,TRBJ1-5,TGTGCCAGCAGTTCCGTTCCGGGACAGGGACCTTATAGCAATCAGCCCCAGCATTTT,CASSSVPGQGPYSNQPQHF
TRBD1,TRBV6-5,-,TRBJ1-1,TGTGCCAGCAGAAGGACAGGGCAGGTGAACACTGAAGCTTTCTTT,CASRRTGQVNTEAFF
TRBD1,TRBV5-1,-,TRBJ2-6,TGCGCCAGCGCCCTAGGTGGGACAGGGGGCGCTGGGGCCAACGTCCTGACTTTC,CASALGGTGGAGANVLTF
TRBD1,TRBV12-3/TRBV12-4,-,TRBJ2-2,TGTGCCAGCAGTTTAAGGACAGGGGTTACCGGGGAGCTGTTTTTT,CASSLRTGVTGELFF
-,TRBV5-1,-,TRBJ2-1,TGCGCCAGCAGCTTGGGTCCAGAGCAGTTCTTC,CASSLGPEQFF
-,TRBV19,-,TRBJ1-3,TGTGCCAGTAGCCCCTTGGTGTACTCTGGAAACACCATATATTTT,CASSPLVYSGNTIYF
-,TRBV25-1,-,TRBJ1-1,TGTGCCAGCAGTGAATCAGGGCAAGGTTACACTGAAGCTTTCTTT,CASSESGQGYTEAFF
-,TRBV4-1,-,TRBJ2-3,TGCGCCAGCAGCCAAGATAGGACAGCCGGAGATACGCAGTATTTT,CASSQDRTAGDTQYF
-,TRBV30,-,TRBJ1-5,TGTGCCTTAAGTGGGAATAGCAATCAGCCCCAGCATTTT,CALSGNSNQPQHF
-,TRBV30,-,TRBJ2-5,TGTGCCGGATCCGACAGACCAGAGACCCAGTACTTC,CAGSDRPETQYF
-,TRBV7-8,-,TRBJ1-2,TGTGCCAGCAGCTTATCATCGTTGAATGGCTACACCTTC,CASSLSSLNGYTF
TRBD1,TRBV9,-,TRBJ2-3,TGTGCCAGCAGCGCCCCGGGACAGGGGACAGATACGCAGTATTTT,CASSAPGQGTDTQYF
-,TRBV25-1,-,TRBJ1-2,TGTGCCAGCAGTGAATATACATCAGACGGCTACACCTTC,CASSEYTSDGYTF
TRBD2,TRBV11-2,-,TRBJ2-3,TGTGCCAGCAGCTTCGGGACTAGCGGTCCAGATACGCAGTATTTT,CASSFGTSGPDTQYF
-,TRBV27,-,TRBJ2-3,TGTGCCAGCAGTTACAGGACGCCAACCCAAGATACGCAGTATTTT,CASSYRTPTQDTQYF
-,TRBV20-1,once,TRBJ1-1,TGCAGTGCTAGACGGCACCTGGGGGACACTGAAGCTTTCTTT,CSARRHLGDTEAFF
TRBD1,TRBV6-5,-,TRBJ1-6,TGTGCCAGCAGGGGGACAGGGTATAATTCACCCCTCCACTTT,CASRGTGYNSPLHF
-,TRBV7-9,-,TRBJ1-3,TGTGCCAGCAGCTTACAGAGGAAGGGAAACACCATATATTTT,CASSLQRKGNTIYF
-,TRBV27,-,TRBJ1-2,TGTGCCAGCAGTTGGGGTCCGGGGGGAAGGGGCTACACCTTC,CASSWGPGGRGYTF
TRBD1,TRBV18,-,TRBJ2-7,TGTGCCAGCTCACCCGACGCAGGGGGCTACGAGCAGTACTTC,CASSPDAGGYEQYF
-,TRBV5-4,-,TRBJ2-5,TGTGCCAGCAGCTCCCAGGCGGGTGAGGGAGTAGCGGTGACCCAGTACTTC,CASSSQAGEGVAVTQYF
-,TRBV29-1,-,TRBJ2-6,TGCAGCGTTGAAGCCGGCTTCCTCTCTGGGGCCAACGTCCTGACTTTC,CSVEAGFLSGANVLTF
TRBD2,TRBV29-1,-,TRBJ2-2,TGCAGCGTTATAGGGACTAGCGGGAAGGTCGGGGAGCTGTTTTTT,CSVIGTSGKVGELFF
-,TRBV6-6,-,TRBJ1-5,TGTGCCAGCAGATCCTACAGGGCCAATCAGCCCCAGCATTTT,CASRSYRANQPQHF
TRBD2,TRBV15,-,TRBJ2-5,TGTGCCACCAGTCCCCGACTAGCGGGGCTACAAGAGACCCAGTACTTC,CATSPRLAGLQETQYF
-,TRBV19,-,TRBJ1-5,TGTGCCAGTAGTATGGGGGACGGTTATCAGCCCCAGCATTTT,CASSMGDGYQPQHF
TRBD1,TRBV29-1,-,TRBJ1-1,TGCAGCGTTGTGTGGAGGGGGCAACCCGAAGCTTTCTTT,CSVVWRGQPEAFF
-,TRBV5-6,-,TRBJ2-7,TGTGCCAGCAGCTTGGTCCACTCGTCAGGGTCCTACGAGCAGTACTTC,CASSLVHSSGSYEQYF
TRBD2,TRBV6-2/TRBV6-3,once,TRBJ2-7,TGTGCCAGCAGTTACTCATTAGCGGGAGTATCCGAGCAGTACTTC,CASSYSLAGVSEQYF
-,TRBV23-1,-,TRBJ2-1,TGCGCCTGTGGCAGGGAATGGGGGAGGTCCCACAATGAGCAGTTCTTC,CACGREWGRSHNEQFF
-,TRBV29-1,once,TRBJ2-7,TGCAGCGTTGAAGTGCGGGCTACCTACGAGCAGTACTTC,CSVEVRATYEQYF
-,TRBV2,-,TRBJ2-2,TGTGCCAGCAGGAGGACAGAAGACGGGGAGCTGTTTTTT,CASRRTEDGELFF
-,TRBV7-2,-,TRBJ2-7,TGTGCCAGCAGTAATATGATGAGCTCCTACGAGCAGTACTTC,CASSNMMSSYEQYF
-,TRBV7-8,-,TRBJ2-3,TGTGCCAGCAGCCCGACCGGGGCAGATACGCAGTATTTT,CASSPTGADTQYF
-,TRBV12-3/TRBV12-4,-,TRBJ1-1,TGTGCCAGCAGGAGCCGAGGGGCGGTAACTGAAGCTTTCTTT,CASRSRGAVTEAFF
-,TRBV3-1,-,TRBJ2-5,TGTGCCAGCAGCCCGTCGATCCAAGAGACCCAGTACTTC,CASSPSIQETQYF
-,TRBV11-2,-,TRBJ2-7,TGTGCCAGCAGCTTAGATTATAGCCGATCGTACGAGCAGTACTTC,CASSLDYSRSYEQYF
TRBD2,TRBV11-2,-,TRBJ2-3,TGTGCCAGCAGCTCGGGGACTAGCGCAGATACGCAGTATTTT,CASSSGTSADTQYF
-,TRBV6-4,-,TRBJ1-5,TGTGCCAGCAGTGCGGGGGAACTTCAGCCCCAGCATTTT,CASSAGELQPQHF